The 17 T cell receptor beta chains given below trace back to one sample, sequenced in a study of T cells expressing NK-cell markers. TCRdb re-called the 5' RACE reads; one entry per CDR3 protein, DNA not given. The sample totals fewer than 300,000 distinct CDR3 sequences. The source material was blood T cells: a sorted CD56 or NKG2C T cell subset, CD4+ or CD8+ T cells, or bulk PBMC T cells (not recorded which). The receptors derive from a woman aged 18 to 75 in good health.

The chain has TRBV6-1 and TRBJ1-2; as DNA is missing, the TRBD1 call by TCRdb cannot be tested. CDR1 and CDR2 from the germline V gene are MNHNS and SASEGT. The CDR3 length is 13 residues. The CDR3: CASREQARYGYTF.

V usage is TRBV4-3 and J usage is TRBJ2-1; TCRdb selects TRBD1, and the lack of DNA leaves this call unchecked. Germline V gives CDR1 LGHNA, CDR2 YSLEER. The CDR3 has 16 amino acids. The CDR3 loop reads CASSPGDRGIYNEQFF.

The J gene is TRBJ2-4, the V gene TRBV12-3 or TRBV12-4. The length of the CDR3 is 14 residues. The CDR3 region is CASSFAPGKNIQYF.

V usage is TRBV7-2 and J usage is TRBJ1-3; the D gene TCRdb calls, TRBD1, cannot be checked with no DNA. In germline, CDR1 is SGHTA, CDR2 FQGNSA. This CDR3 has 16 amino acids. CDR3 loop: CASSLVSSTSGNTIYF.

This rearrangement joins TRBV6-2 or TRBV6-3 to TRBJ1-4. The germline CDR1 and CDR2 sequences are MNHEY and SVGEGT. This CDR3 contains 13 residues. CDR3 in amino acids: CASGNGLREKLFF.

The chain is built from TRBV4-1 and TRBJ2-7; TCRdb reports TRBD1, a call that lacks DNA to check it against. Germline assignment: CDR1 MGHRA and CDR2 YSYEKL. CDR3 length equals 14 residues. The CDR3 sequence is CASRPGIGSYEQYF.

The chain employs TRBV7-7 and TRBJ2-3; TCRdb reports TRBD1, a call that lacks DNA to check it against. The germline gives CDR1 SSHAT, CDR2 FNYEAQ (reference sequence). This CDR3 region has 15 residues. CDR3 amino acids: CASSSGTGRTDTQYF.

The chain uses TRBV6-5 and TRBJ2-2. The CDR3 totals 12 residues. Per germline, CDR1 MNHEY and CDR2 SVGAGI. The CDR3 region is CASSYWAGELFF.

The CDR3 loop is CASSTRVGNSGANVLTF. This chain connects TRBV19 to TRBJ2-6; TCRdb selects TRBD2, and the lack of DNA leaves this call unchecked. CDR1 and CDR2 from the germline V gene are LNHDA and SQIVND (reference sequence). The CDR3 has 17 residues.

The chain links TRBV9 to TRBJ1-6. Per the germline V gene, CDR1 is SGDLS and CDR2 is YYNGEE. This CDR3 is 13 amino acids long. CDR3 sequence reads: CASSLRTDSPLHF.

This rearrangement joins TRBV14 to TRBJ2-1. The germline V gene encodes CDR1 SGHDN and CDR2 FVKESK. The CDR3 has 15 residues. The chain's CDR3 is CASSQDLVGHNEQFF.

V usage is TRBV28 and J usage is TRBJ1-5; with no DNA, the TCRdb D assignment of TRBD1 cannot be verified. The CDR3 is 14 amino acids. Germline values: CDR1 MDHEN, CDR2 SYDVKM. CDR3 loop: CASSSPGSNQPQHF.

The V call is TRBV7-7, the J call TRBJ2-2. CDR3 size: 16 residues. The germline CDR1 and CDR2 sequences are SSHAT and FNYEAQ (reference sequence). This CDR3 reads CASSLSAGANTGELFF.

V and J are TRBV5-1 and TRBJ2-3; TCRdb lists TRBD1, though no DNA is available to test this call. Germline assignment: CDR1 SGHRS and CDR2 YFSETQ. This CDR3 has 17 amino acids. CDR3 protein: CASSPESRGWAADTQYF.

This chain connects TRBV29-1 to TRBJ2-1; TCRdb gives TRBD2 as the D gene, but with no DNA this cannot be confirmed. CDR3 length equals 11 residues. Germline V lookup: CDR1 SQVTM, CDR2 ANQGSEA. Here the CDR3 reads CSARPVDEQFF.

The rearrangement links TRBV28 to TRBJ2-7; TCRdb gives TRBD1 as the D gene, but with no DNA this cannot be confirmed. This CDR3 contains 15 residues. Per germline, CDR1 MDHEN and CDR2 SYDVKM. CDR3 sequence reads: CASSAATGGKEEQYF.

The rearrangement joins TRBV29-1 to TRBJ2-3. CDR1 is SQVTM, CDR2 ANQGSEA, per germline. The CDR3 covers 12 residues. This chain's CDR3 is CSVELDMRTQYF.